The sequence of this T cell receptor beta chain was determined in a study of blood T cell repertoires in COVID-19 (dated by TCRdb to 2018 to 2021). At the level of the whole study: Samples from collaborators originated in the United States, Italy and Spain and spanned both the acute and convalescent phases of COVID-19. The repertoires were released in a freely available public database intended as a resource for research on the immune response to SARS-CoV-2. The prospective study material was composed of cDNA or gDNA derived from T cells, B-cell-depleted T cells, or PBMCs. Subjects who had been exposed to COVID-19, were actively infected with it, or had recovered from it provided the deeply sampled blood TCRbeta repertoires that made up the dataset. The sample metadata nearly always contained a de-identified subject ID, COVID-19 status, age in years and sex. The samples were drawn from the first 160 participants of the ongoing ImmuneRACE study and from 1,254 subjects provided by 6 global collaborators. Where available, HLA class I and class II types were obtained from metadata supplied by the sample provider rather than from assay-based typing. Study-wide conclusions, independent of this receptor: How much clinical and demographic metadata was included differed by source and by participant, and the metadata was provided uncurated.

The CDR1 and CDR2 encoded by the germline V gene are SGDLS and YYNGEE. Counted from cysteine to phenylalanine, this CDR3 has 16 amino acids. Solely the CDR3 DNA is kept, with 48 bases framed from the first base. Trimming takes 1 base off V and 2 bases off J; junction bases not matched to a gene: 4. In Seattle, one collaborating source enrolled patients while the infection was active and tracked those patients longitudinally over the course of disease. Whole blood was collected in K2EDTA tubes by collaborating institutions according to the institutions' own protocols. For TCRbeta analysis, collaborators shipped samples in one of three forms: frozen whole blood, isolated PBMCs, or DNA extracted from either of those sample types. TCRbeta CDR3 regions were amplified from genomic DNA using the immunoSEQ Assay, a bias-controlled multiplex PCR. As for the authors' bioinformatics: Nucleated cell counts per sample were estimated from amplification of reference gene primers within the assay. To quantify the absolute abundance of each unique TCRbeta CDR3 rearrangement, sequence reads were collapsed and filtered. For each sample, productive Simpson clonality was calculated as the square root of Simpson's diversity index across productive rearrangements. Not all clones reach the TCRdb copy of this immuneACCESS table, which keeps in-frame sequences only. Checked studies attribute under half of the gap to unresolved V genes and leave the rest unexplained. V and J calls and clone size are those listed in that table; D and trimming were worked out from the DNA. The table for this sample lists about 250,000 clones; about 90% of them were counted only once. 0.83% of the sample is taken by the ten largest.

In regard to this clone: The target of this receptor is not known. Per-base quality was not reported, and no clone a single base away is much larger than it.

The rearranged chain carries TRBV9 and TRBJ2-5; 11 bases in the middle match TRBD2. Sequencing was performed on peripheral blood. This receptor was obtained from a young man with COVID-19, enrolled during active disease. CDR3 protein: CASSVSSSGGQETQYF. At the DNA level, the sequence is TGTGCCAGCAGCGTATCATCTAGCGGGGGGCAAGAGACCCAGTACTTC.